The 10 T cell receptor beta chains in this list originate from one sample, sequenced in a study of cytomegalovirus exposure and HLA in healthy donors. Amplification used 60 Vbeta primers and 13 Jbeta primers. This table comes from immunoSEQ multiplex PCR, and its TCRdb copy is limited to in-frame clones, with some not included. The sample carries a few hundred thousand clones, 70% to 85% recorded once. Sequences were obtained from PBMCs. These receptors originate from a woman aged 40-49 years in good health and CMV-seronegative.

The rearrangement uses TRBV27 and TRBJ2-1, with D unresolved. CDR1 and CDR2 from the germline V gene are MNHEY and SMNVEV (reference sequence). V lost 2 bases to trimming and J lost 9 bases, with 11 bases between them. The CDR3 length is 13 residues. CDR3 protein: CASSLTPNGEQFF. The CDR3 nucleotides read TGTGCCAGCAGTTTAACACCCAATGGTGAGCAGTTCTTC.

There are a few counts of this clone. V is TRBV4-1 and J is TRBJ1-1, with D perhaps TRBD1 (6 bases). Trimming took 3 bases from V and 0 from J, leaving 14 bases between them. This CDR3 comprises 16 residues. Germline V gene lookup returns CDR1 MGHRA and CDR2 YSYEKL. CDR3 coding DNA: TGCGCCAGCAGCCATCCCAAGACAGGAATGAACACTGAAGCTTTCTTT. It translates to CASSHPKTGMNTEAFF.

The CDR3 region is CASRQGAYEQYF. CDR3 in DNA: TGTGCCAGCAGGCAGGGGGCCTACGAGCAGTACTTC. J is TRBJ2-7 and V is TRBV25-1, with 7 bases identical to TRBD1. V shed 6 bases, J shed 2 bases, and the junction held 1 base outside the gene matches. The germline V gene encodes CDR1 MGHDK and CDR2 SYGVNS. The CDR3 runs to 12 residues.

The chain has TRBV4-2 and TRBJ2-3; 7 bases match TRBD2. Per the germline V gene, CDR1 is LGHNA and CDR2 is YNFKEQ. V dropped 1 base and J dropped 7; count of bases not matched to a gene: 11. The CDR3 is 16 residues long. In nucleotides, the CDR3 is TGTGCCAGCAGCCAAGGGGCGGGGGAGGGTGCTTATACGCAGTATTTT. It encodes CASSQGAGEGAYTQYF.

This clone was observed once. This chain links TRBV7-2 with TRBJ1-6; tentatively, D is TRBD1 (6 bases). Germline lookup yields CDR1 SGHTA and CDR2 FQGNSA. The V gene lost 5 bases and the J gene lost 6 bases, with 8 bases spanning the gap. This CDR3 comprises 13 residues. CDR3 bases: TGTGCCAGCAGCGGACAGACTAATTCACCCCTCCACTTT. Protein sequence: CASSGQTNSPLHF.

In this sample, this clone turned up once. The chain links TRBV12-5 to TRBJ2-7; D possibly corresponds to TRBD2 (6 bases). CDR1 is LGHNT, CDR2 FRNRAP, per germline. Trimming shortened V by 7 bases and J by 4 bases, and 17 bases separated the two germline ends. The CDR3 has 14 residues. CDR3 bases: TGTGCTAGTGCCCCACTTGGGGGACTTTACGAGCAGTACTTC. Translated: CASAPLGGLYEQYF.

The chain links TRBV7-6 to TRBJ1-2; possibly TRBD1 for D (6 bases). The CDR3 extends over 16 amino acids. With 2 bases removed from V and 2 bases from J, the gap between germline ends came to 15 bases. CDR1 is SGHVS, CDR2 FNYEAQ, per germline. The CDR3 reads CASSLPTGSANYGYTF. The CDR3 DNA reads TGTGCCAGCAGCTTACCTACAGGGTCGGCAAACTATGGCTACACCTTC.

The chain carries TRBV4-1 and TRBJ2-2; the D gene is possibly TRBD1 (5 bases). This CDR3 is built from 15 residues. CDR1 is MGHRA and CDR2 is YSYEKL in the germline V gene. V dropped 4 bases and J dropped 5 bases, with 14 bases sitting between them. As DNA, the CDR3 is TGCGCCAGCAGCCCTTCCCCAGGGTCAACCGGGGAGCTGTTTTTT. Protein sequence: CASSPSPGSTGELFF.

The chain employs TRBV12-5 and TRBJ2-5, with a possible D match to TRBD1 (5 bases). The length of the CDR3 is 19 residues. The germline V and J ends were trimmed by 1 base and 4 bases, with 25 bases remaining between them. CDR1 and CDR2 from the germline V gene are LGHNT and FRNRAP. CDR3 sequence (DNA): TGTGCTAGTGGTTTGGGACGTTTGGAACTCTACTTTAGGGGAGAGACCCAGTACTTC. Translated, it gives CASGLGRLELYFRGETQYF.

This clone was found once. CDR3 coding DNA: TGTGCCAGCAGCTTGGGGGGATCTAACTATGGCTACACCTTC. Its protein product is CASSLGGSNYGYTF. This chain connects TRBV7-3 to TRBJ1-2; tentative D call: TRBD1 (5 bases). This CDR3 has 14 residues. V shed 3 bases and J shed 0 bases, with 8 bases lying between them. The germline V gene encodes CDR1 SGHTA and CDR2 FQGTGA.